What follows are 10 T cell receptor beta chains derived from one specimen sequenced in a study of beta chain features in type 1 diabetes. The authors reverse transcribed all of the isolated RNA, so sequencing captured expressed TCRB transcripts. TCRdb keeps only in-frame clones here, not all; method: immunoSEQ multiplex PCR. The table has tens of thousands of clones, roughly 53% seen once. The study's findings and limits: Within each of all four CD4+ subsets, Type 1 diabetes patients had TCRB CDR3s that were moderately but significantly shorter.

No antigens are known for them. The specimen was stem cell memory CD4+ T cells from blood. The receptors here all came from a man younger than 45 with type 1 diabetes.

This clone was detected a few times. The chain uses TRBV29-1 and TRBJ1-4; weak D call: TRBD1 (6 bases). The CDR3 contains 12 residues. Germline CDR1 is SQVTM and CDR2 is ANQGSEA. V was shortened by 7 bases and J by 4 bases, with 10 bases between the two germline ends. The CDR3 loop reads CSAVQGNEKLFF. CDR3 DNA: TGCAGCGCGGTACAGGGTAATGAAAAACTGTTTTTT.

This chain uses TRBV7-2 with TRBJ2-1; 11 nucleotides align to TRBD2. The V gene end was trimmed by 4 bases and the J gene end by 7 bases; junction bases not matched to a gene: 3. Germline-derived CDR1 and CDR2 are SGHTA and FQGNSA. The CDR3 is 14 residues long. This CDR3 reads CASSSGTSGNEQFF. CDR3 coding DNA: TGTGCCAGCAGCTCCGGGACTAGCGGAAATGAGCAGTTCTTC.

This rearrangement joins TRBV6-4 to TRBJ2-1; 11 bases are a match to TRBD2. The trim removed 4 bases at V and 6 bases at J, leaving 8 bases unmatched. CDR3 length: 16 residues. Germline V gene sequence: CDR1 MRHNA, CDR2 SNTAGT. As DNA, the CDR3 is TGTGCCAGCAGTGTAACTAGCGGGAGTGGTTTCAATGAGCAGTTCTTC. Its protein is CASSVTSGSGFNEQFF.

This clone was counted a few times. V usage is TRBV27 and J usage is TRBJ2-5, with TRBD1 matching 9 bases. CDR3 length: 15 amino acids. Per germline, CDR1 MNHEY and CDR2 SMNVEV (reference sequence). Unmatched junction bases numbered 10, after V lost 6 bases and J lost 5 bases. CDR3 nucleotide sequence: TGTGCCAGCAGGCGGACAGGGGCAGGTCGGGAGACCCAGTACTTC. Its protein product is CASRRTGAGRETQYF.

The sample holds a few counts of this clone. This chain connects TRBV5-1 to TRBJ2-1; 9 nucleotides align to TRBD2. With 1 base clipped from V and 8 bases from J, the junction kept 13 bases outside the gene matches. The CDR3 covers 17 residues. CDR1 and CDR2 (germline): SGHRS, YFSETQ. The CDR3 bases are TGCGCCAGCAGCTTGAACCCGAGCGGGAGGTCGAGGGATGAGCAGTTCTTC. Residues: CASSLNPSGRSRDEQFF.

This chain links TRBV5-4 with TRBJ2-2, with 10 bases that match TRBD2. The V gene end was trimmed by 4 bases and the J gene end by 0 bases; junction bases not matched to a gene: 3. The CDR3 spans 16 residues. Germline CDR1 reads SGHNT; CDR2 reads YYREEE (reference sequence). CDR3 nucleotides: TGTGCCAGCAGCCAACTAGCGGGGACGAACACCGGGGAGCTGTTTTTT. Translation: CASSQLAGTNTGELFF.

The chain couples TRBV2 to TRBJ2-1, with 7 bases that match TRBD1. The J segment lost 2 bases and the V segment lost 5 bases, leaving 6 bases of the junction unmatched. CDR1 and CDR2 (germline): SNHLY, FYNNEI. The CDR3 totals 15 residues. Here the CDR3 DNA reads TGTGCCAGCAGTTTAATCAGGGGGACCTACAATGAGCAGTTCTTC. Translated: CASSLIRGTYNEQFF.

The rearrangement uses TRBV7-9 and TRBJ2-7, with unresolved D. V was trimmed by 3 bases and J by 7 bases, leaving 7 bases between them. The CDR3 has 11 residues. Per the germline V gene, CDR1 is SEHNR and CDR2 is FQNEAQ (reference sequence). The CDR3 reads CASSFKSEQYF. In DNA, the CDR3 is TGTGCCAGCAGCTTTAAATCGGAGCAGTACTTC.

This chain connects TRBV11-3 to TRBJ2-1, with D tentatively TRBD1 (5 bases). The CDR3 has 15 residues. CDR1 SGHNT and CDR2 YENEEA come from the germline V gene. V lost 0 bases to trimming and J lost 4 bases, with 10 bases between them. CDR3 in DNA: TGTGCCAGCAGCTTAGATGGGGCAGGGTACAATGAGCAGTTCTTC. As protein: CASSLDGAGYNEQFF.

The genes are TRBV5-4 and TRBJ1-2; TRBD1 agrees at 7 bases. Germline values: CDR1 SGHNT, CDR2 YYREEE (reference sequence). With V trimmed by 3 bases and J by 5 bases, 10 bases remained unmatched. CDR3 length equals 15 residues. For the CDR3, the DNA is TGTGCCAGCAGCTCGGGACAGCAGGTGGGGTATGGCTACACCTTC. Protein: CASSSGQQVGYGYTF. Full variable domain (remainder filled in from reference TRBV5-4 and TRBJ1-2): ETGVTQSPTHLIKTRGQQVTLRCSSQSGHNTVSWYQQALGQGPQFIFQYYREEENGRGNFPPRFSGLQFPNYSSELNVNALELDDSALYLCASSSGQQVGYGYTFGSGTRLTVV.